The rows below give T cell receptor beta chains drawn from one sample of a study of blood T cell repertoires in COVID-19. The data were produced by immunoSEQ multiplex PCR, yet TCRdb's version contains in-frame clones alone and is incomplete. The sample consists of about 110,000 clones, over 60% of them appearing once. Source material: peripheral blood. The receptor source for this set is a man between 65 and 85 years old with acute or convalescent COVID-19. Both conserved end residues are part of each CDR3. Fields, in order: J gene, clone size, D gene, V gene, CDR3 length, CDR3 protein, CDR3 DNA. D genes are given only for firm matches. Expanded clones get a size class; other rows say once, few or many, or leave the size out.

TRBJ2-7,once,TRBD1,TRBV7-3,16,CASSLTPPGQGAEQYF,TGTGCCAGCAGCTTAACTCCTCCGGGACAGGGGGCCGAGCAGTACTTC
TRBJ2-5,once,TRBD2,TRBV5-5,16,CASSLAGGFGRETQYF,TGTGCCAGCAGCTTGGCCGGGGGGTTCGGGAGGGAGACCCAGTACTTC
TRBJ2-3,.,.,TRBV7-2,11,CASSSADTQYF,TGTGCCAGCAGCTCCGCAGATACGCAGTATTTT
TRBJ2-1,.,.,TRBV19,14,CASTLNPTGWEQFF,TGTGCCAGTACCCTGAACCCTACAGGCTGGGAGCAGTTCTTC
TRBJ2-2,few,.,TRBV19,14,CASRGTSNTGELFF,TGTGCCAGTAGGGGGACTTCGAACACCGGGGAGCTGTTTTTT
TRBJ1-4,.,TRBD1,TRBV3-1/TRBV3-2,14,CASSRTGGNEKLFF,TGTGCCAGCAGCCGGACAGGGGGAAATGAAAAACTGTTTTTT
TRBJ2-5,.,TRBD2,TRBV5-1,16,CASSLLAGAYQETQYF,TGCGCCAGCAGCCTACTAGCGGGGGCGTACCAAGAGACCCAGTACTTC
TRBJ1-1,.,TRBD1,TRBV14,15,CASSEGQGRITEAFF,TGTGCCAGCAGCGAAGGACAGGGCCGAATCACTGAAGCTTTCTTT
TRBJ2-1,.,.,TRBV5-1,15,CASSLTTGTYNEQFF,TGCGCCAGCAGCTTAACTACAGGGACCTACAATGAGCAGTTCTTC
TRBJ1-6,few,TRBD1,TRBV12-5,12,CASSTGDSPLHF,TGTGCTAGTAGTACAGGGGACTCACCCCTCCACTTT
TRBJ1-2,.,.,TRBV5-1,17,CASSLGYNRAPGYGYTF,TGCGCCAGCAGCTTGGGCTATAACAGGGCTCCGGGCTATGGCTACACCTTC
TRBJ2-1,.,TRBD2,TRBV3-1/TRBV3-2,17,CASSRPVRSGGDNEQFF,TGTGCCAGCAGCCGGCCCGTGAGGTCGGGGGGGGACAATGAGCAGTTCTTC
TRBJ1-1,.,TRBD1,TRBV18,14,CASRQQGSGSEAFF,TGTGCCAGCAGACAACAGGGGTCGGGGTCTGAAGCTTTCTTT
TRBJ2-2,.,.,TRBV7-9,13,CASSLASGRELFF,TGTGCCAGCAGCTTAGCGAGCGGAAGGGAGCTGTTTTTT
TRBJ2-1,.,.,TRBV7-3,16,CASSSTNKVSYNEQFF,TGTGCCAGCAGCTCCACCAACAAAGTCTCCTACAATGAGCAGTTCTTC
TRBJ1-5,.,.,TRBV6-6,15,CASTRGGSSNQPQHF,TGTGCCAGCACCCGGGGAGGGTCTAGCAATCAGCCCCAGCATTTT
TRBJ1-5,.,.,TRBV10-3,14,CAISDPGGNQPQHF,TGTGCCATCAGTGATCCCGGGGGCAATCAGCCCCAGCATTTT
TRBJ1-5,.,TRBD1,TRBV18,16,CASSATGGFGNQPQHF,TGTGCCAGCTCAGCAACAGGGGGTTTTGGCAATCAGCCCCAGCATTTT
TRBJ1-6,.,TRBD1,TRBV15,15,CATSRARQGVSPLHF,TGTGCCACCAGCAGGGCCAGACAGGGGGTATCACCCCTCCACTTT
TRBJ2-3,.,.,TRBV2,17,CARSGRLVGVGTDTQYF,TGTGCCAGGTCAGGGCGGCTAGTAGGGGTGGGCACAGATACGCAGTATTTT
TRBJ1-1,once,.,TRBV6-6,14,CASSTRTSYTEAFF,TGTGCCAGCAGTACAAGGACAAGCTACACTGAAGCTTTCTTT
TRBJ1-3,once,.,TRBV29-1,14,CSVDGGAGGNTIYF,TGCAGCGTTGATGGGGGCGCAGGTGGAAACACCATATATTTT
TRBJ2-1,.,TRBD2,TRBV2,15,CASSPGLAGYNEQFF,TGTGCCAGCAGCCCAGGACTAGCGGGATACAATGAGCAGTTCTTC
TRBJ2-1,.,.,TRBV15,13,CATSREQGNEQFF,TGTGCCACCAGCAGAGAACAGGGCAATGAGCAGTTCTTC
TRBJ2-5,.,.,TRBV7-2,14,CASSPQGGQETQYF,TGTGCCAGCAGCCCTCAGGGGGGTCAAGAGACCCAGTACTTC
TRBJ2-3,once,TRBD2,TRBV6-2/TRBV6-3,18,CASSYSGTSGRYTDTQYF,TGTGCCAGCAGTTACTCCGGGACTAGCGGGAGGTACACAGATACGCAGTATTTT
TRBJ2-7,.,TRBD1,TRBV5-4,15,CASSSGERRQGEQYF,TGTGCCAGCAGCTCCGGGGAGCGCCGACAGGGAGAGCAGTACTTC
TRBJ2-3,.,.,TRBV6-1,16,CASSVQGVGVADTQYF,TGTGCCAGCAGTGTCCAGGGTGTCGGTGTTGCAGATACGCAGTATTTT
TRBJ2-3,.,TRBD2,TRBV3-1/TRBV3-2,16,CASSLASGGASDTQYF,TGTGCCAGCAGCCTAGCAAGCGGGGGGGCCTCAGATACGCAGTATTTT
TRBJ1-5,.,.,TRBV6-5,15,CASSYLYRENQPQHF,TGTGCCAGCAGTTACTTATACAGGGAGAATCAGCCCCAGCATTTT
TRBJ2-3,few,TRBD2,TRBV6-2/TRBV6-3,16,CASSPHSGGAKDTQYF,TGTGCCAGCAGTCCACATAGCGGGGGGGCCAAGGATACGCAGTATTTT
TRBJ2-2,.,TRBD1,TRBV24-1,17,CATSLTGTGGYSGELFF,TGTGCCACCAGCCTAACCGGGACAGGAGGATATTCCGGGGAGCTGTTTTTT
TRBJ2-2,few,.,TRBV6-2/TRBV6-3,12,CASSDRTSTPFF,TGTGCCAGCAGTGACAGGACTTCTACACCCTTTTTT
TRBJ2-1,few,.,TRBV3-1/TRBV3-2,11,CASSHLQEQFF,TGTGCCAGCAGCCATTTACAAGAGCAGTTCTTC
TRBJ2-3,medium-sized,TRBD2,TRBV19,16,CASRELAGGSTDTQYF,TGTGCCAGTAGAGAACTAGCGGGGGGCAGCACAGATACGCAGTATTTT
TRBJ2-1,once,TRBD2,TRBV11-2,17,CASSPQGLAGGHNEQFF,TGTGCCAGCAGCCCCCAAGGACTAGCGGGGGGGCACAATGAGCAGTTCTTC
TRBJ1-1,.,.,TRBV12-3/TRBV12-4,11,CASGTGFQAFF,TGTGCCAGCGGTACAGGGTTTCAAGCTTTCTTT
TRBJ2-7,.,TRBD1,TRBV6-6,14,CASSPTGGNGEQYF,TGTGCCAGCAGCCCGACAGGGGGAAACGGCGAGCAGTACTTC
TRBJ2-7,.,.,TRBV3-1/TRBV3-2,14,CASSPAGTNYEQYF,TGTGCCAGCAGCCCTGCCGGGACAAACTACGAGCAGTACTTC
TRBJ2-2,.,TRBD1,TRBV24-1,13,CAGRDRGTGELFF,TGTGCCGGCCGGGACAGGGGAACCGGGGAGCTGTTTTTT
TRBJ1-2,.,.,TRBV19,14,CATRGGQRDYGYTF,TGTGCCACCAGGGGCGGACAGAGGGACTATGGCTACACCTTC
TRBJ1-1,.,TRBD1,TRBV5-5,15,CASSPQGAKNTEAFF,TGTGCCAGCAGCCCACAGGGGGCAAAGAACACTGAAGCTTTCTTT
TRBJ1-5,.,.,TRBV19,15,CASSPSGRGNQPQHF,TGTGCCAGTAGTCCCTCCGGCAGGGGCAATCAGCCCCAGCATTTT
TRBJ1-2,many,.,TRBV3-1/TRBV3-2,11,CASRRNYGYTF,TGTGCCAGCAGGCGTAACTATGGCTACACCTTC
TRBJ2-7,.,TRBD2,TRBV5-1,16,CASSAGRGLAGYEQYF,TGCGCCAGCAGCGCGGGACGGGGACTAGCGGGCTACGAGCAGTACTTC
TRBJ1-1,.,.,TRBV15,14,CATSRVLGRTEAFF,TGTGCCACCAGCAGAGTTCTAGGGAGAACTGAAGCTTTCTTT
TRBJ1-4,.,TRBD1,TRBV27,14,CASSSTGAGVKLFF,TGTGCCAGCAGTTCGACAGGGGCGGGGGTAAAACTGTTTTTT
TRBJ1-5,medium-sized,.,TRBV29-1,15,CSVAGGVIGNQPQHF,TGCAGCGTAGCCGGAGGGGTCATTGGTAATCAGCCCCAGCATTTT
TRBJ2-3,.,.,TRBV3-1/TRBV3-2,14,CASSPSRRTDTQYF,TGTGCCAGCAGCCCTTCTAGACGCACAGATACGCAGTATTTT
TRBJ2-3,.,TRBD2,TRBV5-6,16,CASSLDVGGSTDTQYF,TGTGCCAGCAGCTTGGATGTGGGGGGGAGCACAGATACGCAGTATTTT
TRBJ1-2,.,TRBD1,TRBV7-2,13,CASSPGGDRGLTF,TGTGCCAGCAGCCCGGGCGGTGACAGGGGGCTTACCTTC
TRBJ2-2,once,.,TRBV5-4,15,CASSLEGENTGELFF,TGTGCCAGCAGCTTGGAAGGGGAAAACACCGGGGAGCTGTTTTTT
TRBJ1-1,.,TRBD1,TRBV5-1,15,CASSRTGEGNTEAFF,TGCGCCAGCAGCAGGACAGGGGAAGGAAACACTGAAGCTTTCTTT